The present entry profiles one T cell receptor (beta chain) with its context. No antigen is known for it. This entry comes from a study of cytomegalovirus exposure and HLA in healthy donors. Study details: Falling in the Caucasian-associated ancestry cluster were 81% of some 400 genotyped donors.

The CDR3 contains 15 residues. Germline CDR1 is KGHSH and CDR2 is LQKENI. J gave up 8 bases and V 5 bases, and 10 bases lay outside the gene matches. Regarding the study as a whole: Later analysis suggested links between common viral pathogens and several top significant clusters. Reports indicated that the classifier achieved high specificity and sensitivity in diagnosing cytomegalovirus status.

The PCR made use of 60 Vbeta and 13 Jbeta primers. Data came from immunoSEQ multiplex PCR; TCRdb stores just in-frame clones and leaves some out. The sample yields under 150,000 clones, about 79% seen once. This TCR was recovered from a male donor in good health and CMV-seronegative. The chain carries TRBV18 and TRBJ2-1, with 9 bases that match TRBD2. Sequencing was performed on PBMCs. This CDR3 is CASSMWREGLDEQFF. The CDR3 DNA follows: TGTGCCAGCTCAATGTGGCGGGAGGGATTGGATGAGCAGTTCTTC. Variable domain in full (rest from reference TRBV18 and TRBJ2-1): NAGVMQNPRHLVRRRGQEARLRCSPMKGHSHVYWYRQLPEEGLKFMVYLQKENIIDESGMPKERFSAEFPKEGPSILRIQQVVRGDSAAYFCASSMWREGLDEQFFGPGTRLTVL.